These T cell receptor beta chains were read from a single sample in a study of blood T cell repertoires in COVID-19. Sequencing was performed with immunoSEQ multiplex PCR; in TCRdb, only in-frame clones are kept and a portion is missing. The sample includes 70,000 to 85,000 clones, about 82% of them seen just once. Sequencing used peripheral blood. The receptors derive from a woman of 80 years or more in a cohort sampled during active or convalescent COVID-19. The CDR3 runs from the conserved cysteine through the conserved F or W. The D gene is left open where the match is weak. Clone size is stated in some rows and not others, as once, few, many or a class when expanded.

clone_size: NA; d_call: NA; j_call: TRBJ1-1; v_call: TRBV3-1/TRBV3-2; cdr3_nt: TGTGCCAGCAGCCAGGGCCTTAACACTGAAGCTTTCTTT; cdr3_aa: CASSQGLNTEAFF
clone_size: few; d_call: TRBD2; j_call: TRBJ2-1; v_call: TRBV3-1/TRBV3-2; cdr3_nt: TGTGCCAGCAGCCAAACCACGGGACTAGCTTACAATGAGCAGTTCTTC; cdr3_aa: CASSQTTGLAYNEQFF
clone_size: few; d_call: TRBD1; j_call: TRBJ1-5; v_call: TRBV5-6; cdr3_nt: TGTGCCAGCAGCCTAGGACAGGGCATCGAGTCGGGCAATCAGCCCCAGCATTTT; cdr3_aa: CASSLGQGIESGNQPQHF
clone_size: NA; d_call: NA; j_call: TRBJ2-5; v_call: TRBV7-2; cdr3_nt: TGTGCCAGCAGCTCGATCCGGACTATTCAAGAGACCCAGTACTTC; cdr3_aa: CASSSIRTIQETQYF
clone_size: NA; d_call: NA; j_call: TRBJ2-7; v_call: TRBV6-5; cdr3_nt: TGTGCCAGCAGGTATATCTACGAGCAGTACTTC; cdr3_aa: CASRYIYEQYF
clone_size: NA; d_call: TRBD2; j_call: TRBJ2-1; v_call: TRBV5-1; cdr3_nt: TGCGCCAGCAGCTTGGGGAGTCTAGCGGTCGGGTTCTTC; cdr3_aa: CASSLGSLAVGFF
clone_size: NA; d_call: NA; j_call: TRBJ2-1; v_call: TRBV9; cdr3_nt: TGTGCCAGCAGCGTAGGGATGGCGGAGGGGCAGTTCTTC; cdr3_aa: CASSVGMAEGQFF
clone_size: once; d_call: NA; j_call: TRBJ1-3; v_call: TRBV10-3; cdr3_nt: TGTGCCATCAGTGAAAGACGGGTCTCTGGAAACACCATATATTTT; cdr3_aa: CAISERRVSGNTIYF
clone_size: few; d_call: NA; j_call: TRBJ1-1; v_call: TRBV5-5; cdr3_nt: TGTGCCAGCAGCTCCCAGGGAGTTACGGGGGCTGAAGCTTTCTTT; cdr3_aa: CASSSQGVTGAEAFF
clone_size: NA; d_call: NA; j_call: TRBJ1-1; v_call: TRBV6-5; cdr3_nt: TGTGCCAGCATTATACTTCAGGGGACTGAAGCTTTCTTT; cdr3_aa: CASIILQGTEAFF